Below are 18 T cell receptor beta chains sequenced from a single sample in a study of cytomegalovirus exposure and HLA in healthy donors. The data were produced by immunoSEQ multiplex PCR, yet TCRdb's version contains in-frame clones alone and is incomplete. The table records about 170,000 clones, roughly 90% of them present only once. Material for sequencing was PBMCs. The receptors come from a woman aged 25 to 39 in good health and CMV-seronegative.

J is TRBJ1-2 and V is TRBV6-5; 7 nucleotides line up with TRBD1. The CDR3 has 13 residues. Germline-derived CDR1 and CDR2 are MNHEY and SVGAGI. V dropped 0 bases and J dropped 7; count of bases not matched to a gene: 2. This CDR3 is CASSYSGGSGYTF. CDR3 sequence (DNA): TGTGCCAGCAGTTACTCAGGGGGCTCTGGCTACACCTTC.

The chain carries TRBV2 and TRBJ2-7, with TRBD1 matching 7 bases. There are 16 residues in the CDR3. J gave up 4 bases and V 1 base, and 10 bases lay outside the gene matches. Germline CDR1 SNHLY, CDR2 FYNNEI. The CDR3 is CASSEGLGDSLYEQYF. The CDR3 DNA reads TGTGCCAGCAGTGAAGGGTTGGGGGACAGCCTATACGAGCAGTACTTC.

This sequence joins TRBV9 and TRBJ1-1; unclear D gene. The CDR3 runs 14 residues. Germline-derived CDR1 and CDR2 are SGDLS and YYNGEE. V lost 0 bases and J lost 2, with 8 bases in between. CDR3 bases: TGTGCCAGCAGCGTAGCAGCAGCCAACACTGAAGCTTTCTTT. Translating gives CASSVAAANTEAFF. Full variable domain (outside the CDR3, taken from reference TRBV9 and TRBJ1-1): DSGVTQTPKHLITATGQRVTLRCSPRSGDLSVYWYQQSLDQGLQFLIQYYNGEERAKGNILERFSAQQFPDLHSELNLSSLELGDSALYFCASSVAAANTEAFFGQGTRLTVV.

This sequence joins TRBV27 and TRBJ2-7; 15 nucleotides line up with TRBD2. From germline, CDR1 is MNHEY and CDR2 SMNVEV (reference sequence). This CDR3 contains 16 residues. The trim removed 5 bases at V and 3 bases at J, leaving 5 bases unmatched. CDR3: CASSPGTSGGFYEQYF. DNA for the CDR3: TGTGCCAGCAGTCCCGGGACTAGCGGGGGGTTCTACGAGCAGTACTTC.

V gene TRBV4-3 combines with J gene TRBJ1-1, with D maybe TRBD1 (6 bases). This CDR3 is 15 amino acids long. Germline-derived CDR1 and CDR2 are LGHNA and YSLEER. V was shortened by 3 bases and J by 4 bases, with 15 bases between the two germline ends. CDR3 residues: CASSHVQGGFTEAFF. DNA for the CDR3: TGCGCCAGCAGCCATGTACAGGGTGGGTTCACTGAAGCTTTCTTT.

The CDR3 DNA reads TGTGCCAGCAGCGGACAGGGCGTAGCCCTTGAAGCTTTCTTT. This codes for CASSGQGVALEAFF. The chain has TRBV2 and TRBJ1-1; 8 bases agree with TRBD1. Germline trimming cut 6 bases from V and 7 bases from J; bases unmatched to any gene: 10. The CDR3 extends over 14 amino acids. Germline V gives CDR1 SNHLY, CDR2 FYNNEI.

This rearrangement joins TRBV4-3 to TRBJ2-2, with D unclear. V was clipped by 0 bases and J by 3 bases, with 8 bases between them. CDR1 LGHNA and CDR2 YSLEER come from the germline V gene. The CDR3 totals 15 residues. The CDR3 region has the DNA TGCGCCAGCAGCCAAGATATCGACCACACCGGGGAGCTGTTTTTT. Encoded protein: CASSQDIDHTGELFF.

The chain employs TRBV7-9 and TRBJ2-7, with D perhaps being TRBD1 or TRBD2 (5 bases each). The CDR3 has 14 amino acids. The ends were cut back, 1 base at V and 4 bases at J, with 11 bases in the middle. Germline V CDR1 and CDR2: SEHNR, FQNEAQ (reference sequence). The CDR3 DNA is TGTGCCAGCAGCTTAGGTCCAGGGAGATACGAGCAGTACTTC. Translating it yields CASSLGPGRYEQYF.

The chain joins TRBV7-2 to TRBJ1-2; 8 nucleotides line up with TRBD1. Looked up from germline, CDR1 is SGHTA and CDR2 is FQGNSA. V lost 5 bases, J lost 8 bases, and 4 bases stayed unmatched. This CDR3 spans 12 amino acids. DNA of the CDR3: TGTGCCAGCAGCCAGGACAGGGTCGGCTACACCTTC. The encoded protein is CASSQDRVGYTF.

Notes on this clone: The same CDR3 can be traced to other DNA sequences in this sample. The V and J genes are TRBV6-5 and TRBJ2-1; possibly TRBD1 for D (5 bases). Looked up from germline, CDR1 is MNHEY and CDR2 is SVGAGI. With 0 bases removed from V and 6 bases from J, the gap between germline ends came to 6 bases. The CDR3 has 13 residues. The CDR3 sequence is CASSYSRGNEQFF. The CDR3, as DNA: TGTGCCAGCAGTTACTCTAGGGGCAATGAGCAGTTCTTC.

This CDR3 is CASSPDYQDKNYGYTF. The CDR3 coding sequence is TGTGCCAGCAGCCCGGACTACCAGGACAAAAACTATGGCTACACCTTC. The chain links TRBV7-2 to TRBJ1-2, with D possibly matching TRBD1 (5 bases). Deletions cut 5 bases from V and 2 bases from J, with 18 bases between. Germline V lookup: CDR1 SGHTA, CDR2 FQGNSA. This CDR3 is 16 amino acids long.

J is TRBJ2-1 and V is TRBV5-1, with D uncertain. Germline V gene data show CDR1 as SGHRS and CDR2 as YFSETQ. This CDR3 region has 16 residues. V shed 2 bases and J shed 0 bases, with 12 bases lying between them. CDR3 sequence reads: CASSFRPGRSYNEQFF. CDR3 DNA sequence: TGCGCCAGCAGCTTTCGTCCCGGACGCTCCTACAATGAGCAGTTCTTC. Full variable domain (remainder filled in from reference TRBV5-1 and TRBJ2-1): KAGVTQTPRYLIKTRGQQVTLSCSPISGHRSVSWYQQTPGQGLQFLFEYFSETQRNKGNFPGRFSGRQFSNSRSEMNVSTLELGDSALYLCASSFRPGRSYNEQFFGPGTRLTVL.

The chain links TRBV5-1 to TRBJ1-4; D is ambiguous. Looked up from germline, CDR1 is SGHRS and CDR2 is YFSETQ. Trimming cost V 4 bases and J 0 bases, with 7 bases left between them. The CDR3 totals 14 residues. CDR3 DNA: TGCGCCAGCAGCCTTCACGCAACTAATGAAAAACTGTTTTTT. Translated: CASSLHATNEKLFF.

The V gene is TRBV18, the J gene TRBJ1-1, with D perhaps matching TRBD1 (6 bases). Germline V gene data show CDR1 as KGHSH and CDR2 as LQKENI. Between the trimmed V and J ends, which lost 3 bases and 6 bases, there was a span of 14 bases. The CDR3 is 14 residues long. The CDR3 sequence: CASSPQGGFPEAFF. In DNA, the CDR3 is TGTGCCAGCTCACCTCAAGGGGGGTTTCCTGAAGCTTTCTTT. Together with reference TRBV18 and TRBJ1-1, the CDR3 gives the full variable domain: NAGVMQNPRHLVRRRGQEARLRCSPMKGHSHVYWYRQLPEEGLKFMVYLQKENIIDESGMPKERFSAEFPKEGPSILRIQQVVRGDSAAYFCASSPQGGFPEAFFGQGTRLTVV.

The rearrangement joins TRBV18 to TRBJ1-5; no clear D. The CDR3 spans 15 residues. Germline V gives CDR1 KGHSH, CDR2 LQKENI. V was cut by 0 bases and J by 1 base, with 7 bases left in between. Here the CDR3 reads CASSPPGGSNQPQHF. In DNA, the CDR3 is TGTGCCAGCTCACCACCGGGTGGGAGCAATCAGCCCCAGCATTTT.

This chain joins TRBV5-1 and TRBJ2-7; D perhaps matches TRBD1 (6 bases). Germline V gene lookup returns CDR1 SGHRS and CDR2 YFSETQ. Trimming took off 4 bases at V and 2 bases at J, with 13 bases between the two ends. CDR3 length: 14 residues. Here the CDR3 reads CASSLRDITYEQYF. In DNA, the CDR3 is TGCGCCAGCAGCCTCCGGGACATAACCTACGAGCAGTACTTC.

The rearrangement links TRBV6-5 to TRBJ1-4; 7 positions agree with TRBD1. Germline V lookup: CDR1 MNHEY, CDR2 SVGAGI. V lost 5 bases to trimming and J lost 8 bases; unmatched junction nucleotides: 11. The CDR3 has 15 residues. Here the CDR3 DNA reads TGTGCCAGCAGTACTACAGGGGAAGTTGGAGAAAAACTGTTTTTT. Translation gives CASSTTGEVGEKLFF.

This chain connects TRBV28 to TRBJ2-7, with 9 positions matching TRBD1. The germline CDR1 and CDR2 sequences are MDHEN and SYDVKM. V shed 2 bases and J 12 bases; nucleotides not matched to a gene: 17. This CDR3 has 16 amino acids. The CDR3 nucleotides are TGTGCCAGCAGTTTAGTTAGGCCGGGACAGGGATGGAGAGGGTACTTC. Its protein is CASSLVRPGQGWRGYF.